The source of this T cell receptor beta chain is a study of regulatory T cells in long-lasting Graves disease. The CDR3 totals 10 residues. With 6 bases removed from V and 6 bases from J, the gap between germline ends came to 8 bases. The V gene's germline CDR1 is DFQATT and CDR2 SNEGSKA (reference sequence). For TCR beta, libraries came from iRepertoire HTBI primers and Arm-PCR of CDR3 regions. A single record per CDR3 protein comes from TCRdb applying MiXCR to the multiplex PCR reads. The sample lists roughly 510,000 distinct CDR3 sequences; about 15% were seen once. The time point is: newly diagnosed GD, antithyroid drugs for less than 3 months. PBMC-extracted RNA yielded the TCR library. Graves' disease diagnosis used American Thyroid Association guidelines. Concerning this clonotype itself: Its specificity is not known.

Study outcomes and limitations: Relative to newly diagnosed Graves' patients, persistent ones had lower TCR diversity. Persistent patients had a count of shared public clonotypes (around 2,500) that exceeded that of new patients (about 970). The study found TRBV28, TRBJ1-2 and TRBJ2-5 favored in persistent disease.

These data were also reused for a study on T cells in Graves' hyperthyroidism and ophthalmopathy.

This TCR was sampled from a man aged 18 to 35 with Graves disease. Source: peripheral blood mononuclear cells (PBMCs), taken at new diagnosis, from a patient treated with antithyroid drugs. The V gene is TRBV20-1, the J gene TRBJ1-2; unclear D gene. The CDR3 is CSARTDGYTF. The CDR3 nucleotides are TGCAGTGCAAGGACGGATGGCTACACCTTC.